Sequencing of this TCR beta chain was carried out in a study of blood T cell repertoires in COVID-19. Study information: Acute-phase and convalescent COVID-19 samples originated in the United States, Italy and Spain.

This clone has more than one count but fewer than ten. This table comes from immunoSEQ multiplex PCR, and its TCRdb copy is limited to in-frame clones, with some not included. Of some 150,000 clones in the sample, around nine tenths were seen once. This clonotype was sampled from a human donor in a cohort sampled during active COVID-19. Specimen: peripheral blood.

In DNA form, the CDR3 reads TGTGCCAGCAGCCACGGGTTCGGCACAGATACGCAGTATTTT. Translating gives CASSHGFGTDTQYF. The chain is built from TRBV7-2 and TRBJ2-3; D is undetermined. Germline V gene lookup returns CDR1 SGHTA and CDR2 FQGNSA. The CDR3 is 14 amino acids. Trimming left V 5 bases short and J 1 base short, with 10 bases between.